This is a list of T cell receptor beta chains from one sample in a study of cytotoxic CD8 clonotypes in ibrutinib-treated CLL. Measured with immunoSEQ multiplex PCR; TCRdb has only the in-frame clones, and not every one. Of fewer than 400,000 clones in the sample, roughly 70% are singletons; the top ten hold 6% to 6.5%. The material sequenced was PBMCs, taken after 36 months of ibrutinib treatment. The receptors shown here come from a human donor with chronic lymphocytic leukemia. The CDR3 runs from the conserved cysteine through the conserved F or W. The order of the fields is V gene, CDR3 protein.

TRBV12-5 CASGREYYGYTF
TRBV5-1 CASSLVLAGDYEQYF
TRBV7-9 CASRDRGYLGGYTF
TRBV18 CASSPNAGGSYGYTF
TRBV2 CASSDRTIRGEKLFF
TRBV9 CASSVSLALYNEQFF
TRBV5-1 CASSFESTNEKLFF
TRBV15 CATSRDREPYEQYF
TRBV29-1 CSVGAGSIKGYTF
TRBV27 CASSSGQGASGNTIYF
TRBV4-1 CASSVGGAGDETQYF
TRBV5-6 CASSLISNYGYTF
TRBV5-6 CASSRMGVEKLFF
TRBV18 CASSPGVDREHF
TRBV7-6 CASSLALLAGGPTGELFF
TRBV7-9 CASSPRSPSGTEAFF
TRBV29-1 CSVEEGTQSYEQYF
TRBV5-1 CASRVGLGDSYEQYF
TRBV2 CASSANRADTQYF